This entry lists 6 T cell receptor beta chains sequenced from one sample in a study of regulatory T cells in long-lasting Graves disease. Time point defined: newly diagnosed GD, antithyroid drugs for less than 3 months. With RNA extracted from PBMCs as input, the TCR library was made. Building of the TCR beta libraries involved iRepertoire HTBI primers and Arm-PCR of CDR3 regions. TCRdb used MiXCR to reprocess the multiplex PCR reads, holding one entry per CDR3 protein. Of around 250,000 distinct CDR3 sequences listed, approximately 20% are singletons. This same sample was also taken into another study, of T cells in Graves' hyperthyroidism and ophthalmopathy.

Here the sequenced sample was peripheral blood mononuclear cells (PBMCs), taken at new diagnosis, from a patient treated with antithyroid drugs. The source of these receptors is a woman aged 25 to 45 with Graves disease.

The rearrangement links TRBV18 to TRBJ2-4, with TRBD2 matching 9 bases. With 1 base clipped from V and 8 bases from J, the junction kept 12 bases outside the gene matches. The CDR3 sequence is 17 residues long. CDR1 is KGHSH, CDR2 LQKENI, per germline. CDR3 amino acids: CASSPLYSGSGRDIQYF. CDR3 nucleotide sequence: TGTGCCAGCTCACCACTATATAGCGGGAGTGGTCGGGACATTCAGTACTTC.

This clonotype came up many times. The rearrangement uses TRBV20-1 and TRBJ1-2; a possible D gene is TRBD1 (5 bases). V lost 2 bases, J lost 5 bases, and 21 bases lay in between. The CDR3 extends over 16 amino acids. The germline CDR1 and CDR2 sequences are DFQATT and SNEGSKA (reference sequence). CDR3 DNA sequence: TGCAGTGCTAGAAACCCCACAATGGGACGGGTATATGGCTACACCTTC. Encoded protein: CSARNPTMGRVYGYTF.

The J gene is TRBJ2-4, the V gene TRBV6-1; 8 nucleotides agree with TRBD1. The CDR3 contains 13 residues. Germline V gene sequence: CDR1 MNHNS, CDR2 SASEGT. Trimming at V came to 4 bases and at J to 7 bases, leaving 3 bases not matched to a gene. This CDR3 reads CASSGTGYNIQYF. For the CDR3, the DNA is TGTGCCAGCAGTGGGACAGGGTATAACATTCAGTACTTC.

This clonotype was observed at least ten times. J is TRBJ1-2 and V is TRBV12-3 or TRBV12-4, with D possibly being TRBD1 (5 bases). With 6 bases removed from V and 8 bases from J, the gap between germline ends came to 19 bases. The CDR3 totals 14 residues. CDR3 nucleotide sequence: TGTGCCAGCAGCCCTCCGGGGGAGCAGTTAGGCTACACCTTC. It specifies CASSPPGEQLGYTF.

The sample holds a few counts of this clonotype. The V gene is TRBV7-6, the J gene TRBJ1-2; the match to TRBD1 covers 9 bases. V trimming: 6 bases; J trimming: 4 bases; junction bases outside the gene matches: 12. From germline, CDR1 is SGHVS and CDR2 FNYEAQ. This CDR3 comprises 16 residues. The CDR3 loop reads CASRPALGTGLYGYTF. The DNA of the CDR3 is TGTGCCAGCAGGCCTGCCCTTGGGACAGGGCTCTATGGCTACACCTTC.

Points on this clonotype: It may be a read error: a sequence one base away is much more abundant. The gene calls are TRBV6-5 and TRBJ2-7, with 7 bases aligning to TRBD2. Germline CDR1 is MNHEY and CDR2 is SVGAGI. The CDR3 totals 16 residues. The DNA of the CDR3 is TGTGCCGGCAGTTACTCGAAAGTACTAGCGACATACGAGCAGTACTTC. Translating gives CAGSYSKVLATYEQYF.